This T cell receptor beta chain was captured by sequencing in a study of blood T cell repertoires in COVID-19. Study as a whole: Italy, Spain and the United States were the sources of the convalescent and acute COVID-19 samples. PBMCs, B-cell-depleted T cells, or T cells provided the cDNA or gDNA that made up the material.

Per the authors' pipeline: Nucleated cell number was recorded as an estimate derived from reference gene primer amplification. The assay was immunoSEQ multiplex PCR, and TCRdb's table has in-frame clones only and misses some. D and trimming were read from the DNA, whereas the V and J calls and clone size are those reported in that table. The sample holds about 260,000 clones, just under 90% seen once. Germline-derived CDR1 and CDR2 are KGHDR and SFDVKD. The CDR3 is 16 residues long. Germline trimming cut 4 bases from V and 5 bases from J; bases unmatched to any gene: 10. Ages ranged from about 18 to 100 years, with residence in about 23 US areas.

The receptor was derived from a woman aged 30 to 39 with acute COVID-19. The chain couples TRBV24-1 to TRBJ2-5; TRBD1 matches 9 bases. Source material: PBMCs or T cells enriched from blood (not recorded which). This chain's CDR3 is CATSDSGTGSRETQYF. CDR3 in DNA: TGTGCCACCAGTGACTCCGGGACAGGGTCTCGGGAGACCCAGTACTTC.